This T cell receptor (beta chain) was identified in a study of vaccination and CD4 T cells after COVID-19 (dated by TCRdb to between 2021 and 2023). Study-level background: Every convalescent patient had a positive nasal swab PCR test for SARS-CoV-2, with mild disease in roughly ten patients and severe disease in one. Six males and four females were included in the convalescent cohort, with two Hispanic individuals, seven Caucasians, two Asians and one multiracial person represented. Each participant got two doses of either the Pfizer-BioNTech BNT162b2 vaccine (n=8) or the Moderna mRNA-1273 vaccine (n=2). Post-COVID blood samples from convalescent patients were collected a median of roughly 100 days after diagnosis, with a range of roughly 35 to 180 days. Post-vaccine blood samples were taken a median of around 68 days after the second vaccine dose, with a range of roughly 13 to 250 days. Overlapping spike peptide pools from SARS-CoV-2 and from the common cold coronaviruses HCoV-NL63, HCoV-OC43 and HCoV-229E were used as culture stimuli. In control cultures, a CEFX viral epitope pool was used as positive control, an HIV-1 Nef peptide pool was used as negative control, or no peptide was added. In nine to eleven COVID-19 convalescent patients and a few infection-naive healthy vaccine recipients, researchers compared the spike-specific CD4+ TCR repertoire from before mRNA vaccination with the repertoire from after. What the research found in general, with its limitations: The median count of SARS-CoV-2-reactive clonotypes went up from 20 to 25 after infection to 38 after vaccination, although the change was not significant. Only a relatively small number of convalescent patients were included in the study, and early timepoints following natural infection were not analyzed. Among the post-vaccine SARS-CoV-2-reactive clones in convalescent patients, a median about 86% showed up only after vaccination, which suggests vaccine-specific priming. Nearly all vaccine-specific clones in convalescent patients (304 of 307) were mono-reactive for SARS-CoV-2 spike rather than cross-reactive with common cold coronaviruses.

The treatment or condition label, as the study defines it: approximately 9-day PBMC culture with coronavirus spike peptide pools or control peptides (ViraFEST assay). The ViraFEST assay, used in the study, expanded antigen-specific T cells with peptide pools and then identified the expanded clonotypes through TCR sequencing. Positive SARS-CoV-2 PCR tests in the convalescent patients dated from March to December 2020, before Alpha, Beta and Delta variants emerged in the United States. Each well held millions of PBMCs cultured with approximately 9.2 ug/ml peptide pools in IMDM containing 5% human AB serum and roughly 9.3 IU/ml IL-2. Half of the culture medium was replaced with fresh IL-2-containing medium on days 3 and 7. Once the cells had been in culture for about 10 days, the EasySep CD4+ T cell isolation kit was used to isolate CD4+ T cells by negative selection. Ficoll-Paque Plus gradient centrifugation was used to isolate PBMCs from whole blood, and the isolated PBMCs were then either used fresh or cryopreserved at -140C. Each culture condition was generally run in triplicate wells.

The CDR3, from cysteine to phenylalanine, totals 14 residues. Just the 42-base CDR3 DNA is kept, in frame starting at base 1. The CDR1 and CDR2 encoded by the germline V gene (reference sequence) are SGHAT and FQDESV. Trimming takes 1 base from V and 6 bases from J, and the germline ends sit 9 bases apart. In the case of this clonotype: Its antigen target is currently unknown. No much larger clone is present one base from it, and per-base qualities are unavailable.

Receptors were amplified or captured by PCR. TCR sequencing of DNA from cultured CD4+ T cells used the Oncomine TCR Beta short-read assay at the Johns Hopkins FTIC core. Genomic DNA was extracted from the cultured CD4+ T cells with the QIAamp micro DNA kit. Oncomine TCR Beta libraries made from cultured CD4+ T cells were pooled using unique dual indexes and sequenced on an Illumina iSeq 100. The original methods were these. Non-productive sequences were filtered out, and CDR3s that did not start with C, did not end with F or W, or were shorter than 7 amino acids were discarded. The MANAFEST web application was used to identify antigen-specific clonotypes by comparing peptide-stimulated wells against reference wells and other culture wells. An FDR below 0.05, an odds ratio above 5, and a productive frequency above 0.1% in at least two of three replicate wells were required for clones to be considered positive. A clonotype counted as cross-reactive if it showed significant expansion both in the SARS-CoV-2 spike wells and in at least one common cold coronavirus spike condition. CDR3 homology was assessed with Levenshtein distances (stringdist) and unrooted phylogenetic trees (ape) in R version 3.6.1. In-frame beta chains were kept once TCRdb had trimmed the public reads at Q25 with fastp and called clones with MiXCR. Under each unique CDR3 protein, matching rows form one entry showing the most common genes and DNA. These V and J calls derive from TCRdb rather than the authors' analysis. This sample gives approximately 15,000 distinct CDR3 sequences in total; roughly 28% of them show up just once. Over 15% of the sample lies in the top ten.

This receptor was identified in a human donor with COVID-19. The V and J genes are TRBV11-1 and TRBJ2-2, and the D gene may be TRBD2, 5 bases matching. The sequenced sample was cultured CD4+ T cells from blood. The base sequence is TGTGCCAGCAGCTTAGTTCTAGCTGCCGGGGAGCTGTTTTTT. The encoded protein is CASSLVLAAGELFF.